The next 17 T cell receptor beta chains were all read from a single sample in a study of blood T cell repertoires in COVID-19. Some clones are missing from TCRdb's copy, which holds only in-frame ones; the method was immunoSEQ multiplex PCR. In the table there are around 100,000 clones, about 85% of which are singletons. The sample comprised peripheral blood. The receptor source for this set is a man aged 35-49 years with acute or convalescent COVID-19.

The chain couples TRBV7-8 to TRBJ2-7; 8 bases map to TRBD2. V lost 5 bases and J lost 2; bases outside the gene matches: 8. The CDR3 sequence is 15 residues long. CDR1 and CDR2 from the germline V gene are SGHVS and FQNEAQ. CDR3 sequence reads: CASSEVPGGTYEQYF. Here the CDR3 DNA reads TGTGCCAGCAGCGAGGTCCCGGGGGGGACCTACGAGCAGTACTTC.

The V and J genes are TRBV5-1 and TRBJ1-1, with 9 bases lining up with TRBD1. V shed 2 bases, J shed 2 bases, and the junction held 7 bases outside the gene matches. The CDR3 has 16 residues. In germline, CDR1 is SGHRS, CDR2 YFSETQ. The CDR3: CASSFTGGKGNTEAFF. In nucleotides, the CDR3 is TGCGCCAGCAGCTTTACAGGGGGCAAAGGAAACACTGAAGCTTTCTTT.

The V gene is TRBV5-4, the J gene TRBJ1-2; a weak D match, TRBD1 (6 bases). The V gene's germline CDR1 is SGHNT and CDR2 YYREEE (reference sequence). V lost 0 bases and J 4 bases, leaving 13 bases between the germline ends. There are 15 residues in the CDR3. This chain's CDR3 is CASSLAPGASYGYTF. The CDR3 nucleotides are TGTGCCAGCAGCTTGGCCCCAGGGGCGAGCTATGGCTACACCTTC.

The rearrangement joins TRBV30 to TRBJ1-6; D may be TRBD1 (6 bases). This CDR3 contains 14 residues. V shed 3 bases and J shed 5 bases, with 11 bases lying between them. Germline assignment: CDR1 GTSNPN and CDR2 SVGIG (reference sequence). The CDR3 reads CAWSEGGDNSPLHF. CDR3 in DNA: TGTGCCTGGAGCGAAGGGGGGGATAATTCACCCCTCCACTTT. The full variable domain, rest sourced from reference TRBV30 and TRBJ1-6, is SQTIHQWPATLVQPVGSPLSLECTVEGTSNPNLYWYRQAAGRGLQLLFYSVGIGQISSEVPQNLSASRPQDRQFILSSKKLLLSDSGFYLCAWSEGGDNSPLHFGNGTRLTVT.

This clone was seen more than once but under ten times. The chain links TRBV7-9 to TRBJ2-7; 8 bases are shared with TRBD1. The CDR3 extends over 15 amino acids. V trimming: 4 bases; J trimming: 2 bases; junction bases outside the gene matches: 7. Germline V gene sequence: CDR1 SEHNR, CDR2 FQNEAQ (reference sequence). The CDR3 sequence: CASSSEGQGAYEQYF. CDR3 coding DNA: TGTGCCAGCAGCTCTGAAGGACAGGGAGCCTACGAGCAGTACTTC.

V and J are TRBV24-1 and TRBJ2-1; 7 bases match TRBD1. This CDR3 spans 16 amino acids. Trimming cost V 3 bases and J 8 bases; bases outside gene matches: 12. Germline assignment: CDR1 KGHDR and CDR2 SFDVKD. CDR3 loop: CATSDITDLDRDEQFF. Written as DNA, the CDR3 is TGTGCCACCAGTGATATAACCGACCTAGACAGGGATGAGCAGTTCTTC.

V usage is TRBV3-1 (or the pseudogene TRBV3-2) and J usage is TRBJ1-1, with a tentative D call TRBD1 (5 bases). Between the trimmed V and J ends, which lost 6 bases and 5 bases, there was a span of 13 bases. The V gene's germline CDR1 is LGHDT and CDR2 YNNKEL (reference sequence). This CDR3 has 13 residues. The CDR3, as DNA: TGTGCCAGCAGGTTCGGGGGGAATACTGAAGCTTTCTTT. This encodes CASRFGGNTEAFF.

The rearrangement uses TRBV24-1 and TRBJ1-4; tentative D call: TRBD1 (5 bases). The CDR3 totals 14 residues. V gave up 2 bases and J gave up 8 bases, with 11 bases separating them. Per the germline V gene, CDR1 is KGHDR and CDR2 is SFDVKD. The CDR3 spells CATSDSGGGEKLFF. The CDR3 nucleotides read TGTGCCACCAGTGATTCCGGGGGAGGAGAAAAACTGTTTTTT.

The chain combines TRBV24-1 with TRBJ1-5, with a tentative D call TRBD1 (6 bases). Germline lookup yields CDR1 KGHDR and CDR2 SFDVKD. This CDR3 contains 16 residues. Trimming cost V 1 base and J 5 bases, with 14 bases left between them. The CDR3 DNA reads TGTGCCACCAGTGATTTACTCAGGGGACATTATCAGCCCCAGCATTTT. It yields the protein CATSDLLRGHYQPQHF.

V is TRBV2 and J is TRBJ1-1; 7 bases match TRBD1. The CDR3 is 17 residues long. Per germline, CDR1 SNHLY and CDR2 FYNNEI. The V segment lost 1 base and the J segment 5 bases; nucleotides outside the gene matches: 13. The CDR3 spells CASSEEAGGFGLTEAFF. CDR3 DNA sequence: TGTGCCAGCAGTGAAGAGGCAGGGGGATTTGGGTTGACTGAAGCTTTCTTT.

V gene TRBV6-2 or TRBV6-3 combines with J gene TRBJ1-5; 7 nucleotides agree with TRBD1. CDR1 is MNHEY and CDR2 is SVGEGT in the germline V gene. J gave up 7 bases and V 6 bases, and 9 bases lay outside the gene matches. The CDR3 has 14 residues. CDR3 residues: CASSSDRVWQPQHF. Here the CDR3 DNA reads TGTGCCAGCAGCAGCGACAGGGTGTGGCAGCCCCAGCATTTT.

V gene TRBV14 combines with J gene TRBJ1-2; D is ambiguous. Germline V gene lookup returns CDR1 SGHDN and CDR2 FVKESK. The CDR3 has 14 residues. V lost 2 bases and J 4 bases, leaving 11 bases between the germline ends. CDR3 protein: CASSQFGIPYGYTF. In DNA form, the CDR3 reads TGTGCCAGCAGCCAATTCGGGATTCCCTATGGCTACACCTTC. Variable domain in full (rest from reference TRBV14 and TRBJ1-2): EAGVTQFPSHSVIEKGQTVTLRCDPISGHDNLYWYRRVMGKEIKFLLHFVKESKQDESGMPNNRFLAERTGGTYSTLKVQPAELEDSGVYFCASSQFGIPYGYTFGSGTRLTVV.

The rearrangement joins TRBV4-3 to TRBJ2-7, with TRBD1 matching 8 bases. Looked up from germline, CDR1 is LGHNA and CDR2 is YSLEER. After removal of 4 bases from V and 6 bases from J, the junction contained 8 bases not matched to a gene. The CDR3 loop spans 14 amino acids. In DNA, the CDR3 is TGCGCCAGCAGCCTGGACAGGGCCCGAGTCGAGCAGTACTTC. Its protein is CASSLDRARVEQYF.

V and J are TRBV2 and TRBJ2-2, with 9 nucleotides matching TRBD1. Germline trimming cut 7 bases from V and 3 bases from J; bases unmatched to any gene: 6. The CDR3 covers 15 residues. Germline CDR1 reads SNHLY; CDR2 reads FYNNEI. CDR3 sequence reads: CASKRQGDYTGELFF. CDR3 nucleotide sequence: TGTGCCAGCAAGAGACAGGGGGATTACACCGGGGAGCTGTTTTTT.

This clone has a single count. The CDR3 is CSVGQGFDQPQHF. In nucleotides, the CDR3 is TGCAGCGTTGGACAGGGGTTCGATCAGCCCCAGCATTTT. The genes are TRBV29-1 and TRBJ1-5, with TRBD1 matching 8 bases. This CDR3 region has 13 residues. V was pared by 4 bases and J by 5 bases, with 4 bases of the junction left unmatched. Germline V gene sequence: CDR1 SQVTM, CDR2 ANQGSEA.

The chain couples TRBV2 to TRBJ2-3; 9 bases align to TRBD2. Germline-derived CDR1 and CDR2 are SNHLY and FYNNEI. The length of the CDR3 is 16 residues. V lost 6 bases to trimming and J lost 4 bases; unmatched junction nucleotides: 11. CDR3 loop: CASSERGGGAPDTQYF. CDR3 nucleotide sequence: TGTGCCAGCAGCGAACGGGGCGGGGGGGCGCCAGATACGCAGTATTTT.

The gene calls are TRBV10-3 and TRBJ2-7; 7 bases match TRBD1. The V segment lost 6 bases and the J segment 0 bases; nucleotides outside the gene matches: 5. This CDR3 has 14 residues. The germline V gene encodes CDR1 ENHRY and CDR2 SYGVKD. The CDR3 region is CAISRQGYSYEQYF. The CDR3 coding sequence is TGTGCCATCAGCCGACAGGGATACTCCTACGAGCAGTACTTC.